The 10 T cell receptor beta chains given below trace back to one sample, sequenced in a study of T-cell reconstitution after alpha-beta-depleted transplantation in children (dated by TCRdb to 2016 to 2018). Library creation used PCR. Reads for this sample came from an Illumina HiSeq 2500. TCR library preparation used molecular barcoding, with unique molecular identifiers applied to normalize quantification of the TCRbeta repertoire. The raw public data were reprocessed by TCRdb itself: fastp quality trimming at Q25, MiXCR clonotype calling, in-frame beta chains only. Every entry covers one CDR3 protein and lists the most common genes and DNA from its rows. This sample lists about 77,000 distinct CDR3 sequences; 18% were detected once. The ten largest clonotypes hold 51% of the sample. This specimen's treatment or condition label, interpreted: allogeneic hematopoietic cell transplantation with graft depleted of TCRalphabeta T cells and CD19 B cells.

This specimen consisted of PBMCs, mostly from graft donor cells, obtained 360 days after TCRalphabeta/CD19-depleted stem cell transplant. The receptors come from a male patient between 2 and 10 years old who had a stem cell transplant for acute lymphoblastic leukemia, so the T cells may come from the graft donor.

This rearrangement joins TRBV20-1 to TRBJ2-5, with 11 bases fitting TRBD2. The J segment lost 2 bases and the V segment lost 3 bases, leaving 8 bases of the junction unmatched. This CDR3 spans 16 amino acids. CDR1 and CDR2 (germline): DFQATT, SNEGSKA (reference sequence). The CDR3 protein is CSASSPGLAVQETQYF. CDR3 DNA sequence: TGCAGTGCTAGTTCTCCGGGACTAGCGGTGCAAGAGACCCAGTACTTC.

This chain links TRBV7-9 with TRBJ1-2; 7 bases line up with TRBD1. CDR3 size: 12 residues. Germline V gene data show CDR1 as SEHNR and CDR2 as FQNEAQ (reference sequence). The V gene end was trimmed by 5 bases and the J gene end by 7 bases; junction bases not matched to a gene: 4. The CDR3, as DNA: TGTGCCAGCAGCGTGGGGACAGTTGGCTACACCTTC. Residues: CASSVGTVGYTF.

The CDR3 DNA reads TGCGCCAGCAGCCAAGAGGCCAGCGGGAGAGTCACAGATACGCAGTATTTT. It is translated as CASSQEASGRVTDTQYF. The V gene is TRBV4-1, the J gene TRBJ2-3, with 8 bases lining up with TRBD2. The CDR3 loop spans 17 amino acids. Trimming removed 0 bases from V and 2 bases from J; junction bases left unmatched: 7. Germline V CDR1 and CDR2: MGHRA, YSYEKL.

V and J are TRBV7-6 and TRBJ2-5; tentative D call: TRBD1 (5 bases). The CDR3 has 14 amino acids. Germline V gives CDR1 SGHVS, CDR2 FNYEAQ. Between the trimmed V and J ends, which lost 1 base and 3 bases, there was a span of 9 bases. The CDR3 spells CASSLGRAKETQYF. CDR3 bases: TGTGCCAGCAGCTTAGGCAGGGCGAAAGAGACCCAGTACTTC.

This clonotype was observed a handful of times. V and J are TRBV5-1 and TRBJ2-7, with 7 bases identical to TRBD1. The ends lost 4 bases at V and 4 bases at J; junction bases unmatched: 8. Germline V gene sequence: CDR1 SGHRS, CDR2 YFSETQ. This CDR3 contains 14 residues. The CDR3, as DNA: TGCGCCAGCAGCCGACAGGGAAATCCTTACGAGCAGTACTTC. Protein sequence: CASSRQGNPYEQYF.

This chain links TRBV6-1 with TRBJ1-5; D is perhaps TRBD1 (5 bases). Trimming stripped 6 bases from V and 6 bases from J, with 15 bases between. There are 14 residues in the CDR3. Germline CDR1 is MNHNS and CDR2 is SASEGT. CDR3 residues: CASRNGGVGQPQHF. The CDR3 DNA reads as TGTGCCAGCAGAAACGGGGGGGTTGGTCAGCCCCAGCATTTT.

The chain links TRBV3-1 to TRBJ2-2, with D unclear. Germline loops: CDR1 LGHDT, CDR2 YNNKEL (reference sequence). Trimming cost V 4 bases and J 6 bases, with 9 bases left between them. CDR3 length: 13 residues. In nucleotides, the CDR3 is TGTGCCAGCAGCCCCAAGGTAGCCGGGGAGCTGTTTTTT. Protein sequence: CASSPKVAGELFF.

This clonotype was observed a few times. This chain links TRBV5-1 with TRBJ2-5; 10 positions match TRBD2. The CDR3 is made up of 18 amino acids. V dropped 3 bases and J dropped 2; count of bases not matched to a gene: 13. The germline V gene encodes CDR1 SGHRS and CDR2 YFSETQ. The CDR3 region is CASSSSPSGSWWQETQYF. In DNA form, the CDR3 reads TGCGCCAGCAGCTCCAGTCCTAGCGGGAGTTGGTGGCAAGAGACCCAGTACTTC.

The chain's CDR3 is CASSLAAGIAKNIQYF. The DNA for the CDR3 is TGCGCCAGCAGCTTGGCGGCAGGGATTGCCAAAAACATTCAGTACTTC. This chain links TRBV5-1 with TRBJ2-4, with D perhaps TRBD1 (5 bases). Germline V gives CDR1 SGHRS, CDR2 YFSETQ. This CDR3 contains 16 residues. Trimming pared 0 bases from V and 1 base from J, leaving 11 bases between.

This clonotype has just one count. This sequence joins TRBV20-1 and TRBJ2-7, with D unclear. The CDR3 loop spans 19 amino acids. Trimming stripped 5 bases from V and 3 bases from J, with 32 bases between. Germline V CDR1 and CDR2: DFQATT, SNEGSKA (reference sequence). CDR3 amino acids: CSARAPGYKESTWGYEQYF. The CDR3 region has the DNA TGCAGTGCTCGGGCTCCGGGCTACAAAGAGTCAACATGGGGCTACGAGCAGTACTTC.